The next 30 T cell receptor beta chains were all read from a single sample in a study of T cell changes during pregnancy in multiple sclerosis. Sequencing used immunoSEQ multiplex PCR; TCRdb keeps in-frame clones, though not all of them. This table holds tens of thousands of clones, around 92% found once. This specimen consisted of peripheral blood, obtained in the first trimester of pregnancy. Every receptor here comes from a female donor in good health, enrolled as a control in a pregnancy study.

This chain uses TRBV2 with TRBJ1-2; D gene unclear. Germline values: CDR1 SNHLY, CDR2 FYNNEI. The CDR3 runs 12 residues. V dropped 2 bases and J dropped 2 bases, with 3 bases sitting between them. The chain's CDR3 is CASSERNYGYTF. The CDR3 coding sequence is TGTGCCAGCAGTGAACGGAACTATGGCTACACCTTC.

This rearrangement joins TRBV5-6 to TRBJ1-1; 10 positions match TRBD1. Losses at the gene ends were 1 base for V and 6 bases for J; bases not matched to a gene: 6. The CDR3 is 15 residues long. Germline V gene sequence: CDR1 SGHDT, CDR2 YYEEEE. Here the CDR3 reads CASSLTGTGESEAFF. In DNA, the CDR3 is TGTGCCAGCAGCTTGACCGGGACAGGGGAATCTGAAGCTTTCTTT.

J is TRBJ2-7 and V is TRBV23-1; 11 bases match TRBD2. TRBV23-1 is assigned to the ORF class and has an uncertain function. V gave up 6 bases and J gave up 3 bases; unmatched junction bases: 13. CDR3 length equals 17 residues. The CDR3 is CASSVVSGRASLYEQYF. The CDR3 coding sequence is TGCGCCAGCAGCGTGGTTAGCGGGAGGGCCTCCCTCTACGAGCAGTACTTC.

The chain links TRBV5-8 to TRBJ2-1; D not certain. Germline loops: CDR1 SGHTS, CDR2 YDEGEE. V lost 1 base to trimming and J lost 2 bases, with 10 bases between them. There are 15 residues in the CDR3. DNA of the CDR3: TGTGCCAGCAGCTTGATGGCGGAGCCCTACAATGAGCAGTTCTTC. Encoded protein: CASSLMAEPYNEQFF.

This chain links TRBV5-1 with TRBJ1-5, with 7 nucleotides matching TRBD1. The germline V gene has CDR1 SGHRS and CDR2 YFSETQ. The J segment lost 4 bases and the V segment lost 3 bases, leaving 16 bases of the junction unmatched. The CDR3 is 18 amino acids. CDR3 DNA sequence: TGCGCCAGCAGCTGGGACGACAGGGAATGGGTTAGGAATCAGCCCCAGCATTTT. Encoded protein: CASSWDDREWVRNQPQHF.

V gene TRBV5-1 combines with J gene TRBJ2-7, with D tentatively TRBD2 (6 bases). Trimming cost V 0 bases and J 7 bases, with 17 bases left between them. CDR1 SGHRS and CDR2 YFSETQ come from the germline V gene. The CDR3 is 15 amino acids. The CDR3 DNA follows: TGCGCCAGCAGCTTGGCGGGCGGGAAGGTGGGGGAGCAGTACTTC. Its protein product is CASSLAGGKVGEQYF. Drawing the rest from reference TRBV5-1 and TRBJ2-7, the complete variable domain is KAGVTQTPRYLIKTRGQQVTLSCSPISGHRSVSWYQQTPGQGLQFLFEYFSETQRNKGNFPGRFSGRQFSNSRSEMNVSTLELGDSALYLCASSLAGGKVGEQYFGPGTRLTVT.

This chain uses TRBV19 with TRBJ1-1; the D gene is possibly TRBD1 (6 bases). V gave up 3 bases and J gave up 1 base, with 6 bases separating them. Germline CDR1 and CDR2: LNHDA and SQIVND (reference sequence). The CDR3 has 13 amino acids. The CDR3 sequence is CASSMDRNTEAFF. Written as DNA, the CDR3 is TGTGCCAGTAGTATGGACAGGAACACTGAAGCTTTCTTT.

The V and J genes are TRBV5-1 and TRBJ2-2, with 7 bases that match TRBD2. The J segment lost 5 bases and the V segment lost 3 bases, leaving 7 bases of the junction unmatched. This CDR3 comprises 15 residues. Germline V gives CDR1 SGHRS, CDR2 YFSETQ. The CDR3 DNA is TGCGCCAGCAGCTCTGAAGCGGGACTTACCGGGGAGCTGTTTTTT. Protein sequence: CASSSEAGLTGELFF.

The V and J genes are TRBV10-3 and TRBJ1-1, with D possibly TRBD1 on 5 matching bases. This CDR3 has 13 residues. Trimming left V 10 bases short and J 4 bases short, with 16 bases between. Germline values: CDR1 ENHRY, CDR2 SYGVKD. This CDR3 is CASTGARGTEAFF. CDR3 DNA sequence: TGTGCCAGCACTGGGGCGCGGGGCACTGAAGCTTTCTTT.

The chain uses TRBV5-4 and TRBJ1-4; D not resolved. This CDR3 region has 14 residues. Germline CDR1 SGHNT, CDR2 YYREEE (reference sequence). V lost 0 bases to trimming and J lost 5 bases, with 8 bases between them. CDR3 nucleotide sequence: TGTGCCAGCAGCTTGGGCCAGTTAAATGAAAAACTGTTTTTT. This sequence encodes CASSLGQLNEKLFF.

The chain has TRBV5-1 and TRBJ2-1; tentative D call: TRBD2 (5 bases). V dropped 3 bases and J dropped 2 bases, with 12 bases sitting between them. CDR1 is SGHRS and CDR2 is YFSETQ in the germline V gene. This CDR3 is built from 15 residues. In nucleotides, the CDR3 is TGCGCCAGCAGCTACGGGAATGGGGCCTACAATGAGCAGTTCTTC. Residues: CASSYGNGAYNEQFF.

J is TRBJ2-7 and V is TRBV7-6; 12 positions match TRBD2. The V segment lost 1 base and the J segment 5 bases; nucleotides outside the gene matches: 9. This CDR3 is built from 17 residues. Germline CDR1 reads SGHVS; CDR2 reads FNYEAQ. The CDR3 loop reads CASSLVALAGGVNEQYF. The CDR3 DNA is TGTGCCAGCAGCTTAGTTGCACTAGCGGGAGGAGTGAACGAGCAGTACTTC.

The chain is built from TRBV7-9 and TRBJ1-1; D not certain. This CDR3 region has 16 residues. V was trimmed by 1 base and J by 5 bases, leaving 17 bases between them. CDR1 SEHNR and CDR2 FQNEAQ come from the germline V gene (reference sequence). This chain's CDR3 is CASSLGWELGGTEAFF. CDR3 DNA sequence: TGTGCCAGCAGCTTAGGGTGGGAGCTCGGAGGGACTGAAGCTTTCTTT.

The J gene is TRBJ2-3, the V gene TRBV6-6, with D unclear. With 6 bases removed from V and 6 bases from J, the gap between germline ends came to 10 bases. The length of the CDR3 is 12 residues. Germline V gene sequence: CDR1 MNHNY, CDR2 SVGAGI (reference sequence). CDR3 in amino acids: CASSVSSDTQYF. The CDR3 nucleotides read TGTGCCAGCAGCGTTAGCTCCGATACGCAGTATTTT.

As for this clone: The limits of the CDR3 on the DNA are not certain, so only TCRdb's listed CDR3 is given. This chain uses TRBV12-2 with TRBJ1-3. TRBV12-2 has pseudogene status. The CDR3 spans 16 amino acids, including both terminal residues. The CDR3 loop is CASRLSSVGAGNTIYF.

The chain joins TRBV10-1 to TRBJ1-2; D perhaps matches TRBD1 (6 bases). The germline V gene has CDR1 WNHNN and CDR2 SYGVQD (reference sequence). The CDR3 totals 14 residues. Trimming cost V 8 bases and J 4 bases, with 17 bases left between them. DNA for the CDR3: TGCGCCAGCTCCGTGGGACAAGTCGGCTATGGCTACACCTTC. Its translation: CASSVGQVGYGYTF.

The rearrangement joins TRBV6-5 to TRBJ2-7, with TRBD2 matching over 8 bases. The V gene end was trimmed by 5 bases and the J gene end by 4 bases; junction bases not matched to a gene: 7. Germline lookup yields CDR1 MNHEY and CDR2 SVGAGI. CDR3 length: 14 residues. The CDR3 DNA reads TGTGCCAGCAGTGACCCGGGGGGGAGGTACGAGCAGTACTTC. Translated: CASSDPGGRYEQYF.

J is TRBJ1-6 and V is TRBV18, with D unresolved. The CDR3 is made up of 13 amino acids. CDR1 and CDR2 from the germline V gene are KGHSH and LQKENI. The V and J ends lost 0 bases and 6 bases respectively, with 3 bases between them. The CDR3 is CASSPPLNSPLHF. CDR3 nucleotide sequence: TGTGCCAGCTCACCACCCCTTAATTCACCCCTCCACTTT.

The chain recombines TRBV18 with TRBJ2-1, with TRBD2 matching over 11 bases. This CDR3 comprises 16 residues. With 1 base clipped from V and 6 bases from J, the junction kept 5 bases outside the gene matches. Germline CDR1 and CDR2: KGHSH and LQKENI. DNA for the CDR3: TGTGCCAGCTCACCACTTAGCGGGGGGGCCGGCAATGAGCAGTTCTTC. This gives the protein CASSPLSGGAGNEQFF.

The chain couples TRBV12-5 to TRBJ1-1; D is ambiguous. This CDR3 comprises 13 residues. Germline CDR1 is LGHNT and CDR2 is FRNRAP. Trimming stripped 5 bases from V and 0 bases from J, with 7 bases between. CDR3: CASGNTMNTEAFF. CDR3 nucleotides: TGTGCTAGTGGTAACACAATGAACACTGAAGCTTTCTTT.

This sequence joins TRBV2 and TRBJ2-1; 8 nucleotides agree with TRBD2. Germline V CDR1 and CDR2: SNHLY, FYNNEI. This CDR3 region has 15 residues. V trimming: 7 bases; J trimming: 3 bases; junction bases outside the gene matches: 8. CDR3 sequence (DNA): TGTGCCAGCAAGGAGAGCGGGGGCCACTACAATGAGCAGTTCTTC. Amino acid sequence: CASKESGGHYNEQFF.

V is TRBV5-8 and J is TRBJ2-4, with unresolved D. CDR3 size: 15 residues. Between the trimmed V and J ends, which lost 0 bases and 9 bases, there was a span of 16 bases. Germline V CDR1 and CDR2: SGHTS, YDEGEE. The CDR3 DNA follows: TGTGCCAGCAGCTTGGAAGTCGCGAGCTCTGGCATTCAGTACTTC. Its translation: CASSLEVASSGIQYF.

The chain carries TRBV2 and TRBJ2-7; tentative D call: TRBD2 (6 bases). Germline V gene lookup returns CDR1 SNHLY and CDR2 FYNNEI. The V gene lost 7 bases and the J gene lost 4 bases, with 8 bases spanning the gap. The CDR3 has 11 residues. The CDR3 coding sequence is TGTGCCAGCAATGGGGGGTACGAGCAGTACTTC. It translates to CASNGGYEQYF.

This clone was counted a few times. The chain is built from TRBV10-3 and TRBJ1-1; D is ambiguous. Trimming took off 9 bases at V and 1 base at J, with 12 bases between the two ends. CDR1 and CDR2 from the germline V gene are ENHRY and SYGVKD. This CDR3 is built from 13 residues. The CDR3 DNA follows: TGTGCCATTGGGCGGGAGAGGAACACTGAAGCTTTCTTT. Its protein is CAIGRERNTEAFF.

Only one count was recorded for this clone. The chain employs TRBV7-2 and TRBJ2-3, with TRBD1 matching over 9 bases. V lost 5 bases to trimming and J lost 2 bases; unmatched junction nucleotides: 8. The CDR3 loop spans 16 amino acids. In germline, CDR1 is SGHTA, CDR2 FQGNSA. The CDR3 DNA sequence: TGTGCCAGCAGCACCAGACAGGGGGGTTTCACAGATACGCAGTATTTT. As protein: CASSTRQGGFTDTQYF.

The rearrangement uses TRBV12-5 and TRBJ2-1, with 9 positions matching TRBD2. The germline V gene encodes CDR1 LGHNT and CDR2 FRNRAP. The CDR3 loop spans 16 amino acids. Trimming removed 1 base from V and 5 bases from J; junction bases left unmatched: 6. The CDR3 nucleotides read TGTGCTAGTGGTTTGGCCAGGGAGCGGGGGGACAATGAGCAGTTCTTC. Its translation: CASGLARERGDNEQFF.

The chain links TRBV4-1 to TRBJ2-1, with TRBD1 identical over 9 bases. Germline lookup yields CDR1 MGHRA and CDR2 YSYEKL. The CDR3 has 15 amino acids. Unmatched junction bases numbered 12, after V lost 1 base and J lost 14 bases. CDR3 DNA: TGCGCCAGCAGCCAAGGGGGGACAGGGCCAAAATCCAAGTTCTTC. The encoded protein is CASSQGGTGPKSKFF.

The table lists this clone with a count of one. J is TRBJ1-2 and V is TRBV6-5, with D perhaps matching TRBD1 (6 bases). The ends were cut back, 10 bases at V and 2 bases at J, with 17 bases in the middle. This CDR3 comprises 14 residues. Germline V CDR1 and CDR2: MNHEY, SVGAGI. This CDR3 reads CATKSIGGNYGYTF. Here the CDR3 DNA reads TGTGCCACCAAGTCGATAGGGGGAAACTATGGCTACACCTTC.

This sequence joins TRBV19 and TRBJ1-5; D is unclear. The CDR3 has 15 residues. V was trimmed by 6 bases and J by 0 bases, leaving 12 bases between them. Germline-derived CDR1 and CDR2 are LNHDA and SQIVND (reference sequence). The CDR3 loop is CASSTDSYSNQPQHF. The CDR3 nucleotides are TGTGCCAGTAGCACCGACTCCTATAGCAATCAGCCCCAGCATTTT.

The chain has TRBV25-1 and TRBJ2-1; TRBD2 agrees at 8 bases. J was trimmed by 4 bases and V by 6 bases; bases with no gene match: 8. The CDR3 totals 15 residues. Germline loops: CDR1 MGHDK, CDR2 SYGVNS. The CDR3 DNA is TGTGCCAGCAGGGGCGGGGGGCCTCGATACAATGAGCAGTTCTTC. This translates into CASRGGGPRYNEQFF. Full variable domain (remainder filled in from reference TRBV25-1 and TRBJ2-1): EADIYQTPRYLVIGTGKKITLECSQTMGHDKMYWYQQDPGMELHLIHYSYGVNSTEKGDLSSESTVSRIRTEHFPLTLESARPSHTSQYLCASRGGGPRYNEQFFGPGTRLTVL.